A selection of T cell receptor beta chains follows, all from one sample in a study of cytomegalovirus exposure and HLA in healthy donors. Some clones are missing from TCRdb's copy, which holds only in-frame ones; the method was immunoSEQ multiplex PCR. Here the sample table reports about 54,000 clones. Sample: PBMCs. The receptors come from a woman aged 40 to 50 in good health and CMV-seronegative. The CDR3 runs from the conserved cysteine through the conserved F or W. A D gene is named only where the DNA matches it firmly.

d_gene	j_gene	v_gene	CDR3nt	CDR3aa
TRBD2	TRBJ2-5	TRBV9	TGTGCCAGCAGCGTAGAAGGCACTAGCGGGAGTCGGTTCCAGTACTTC	CASSVEGTSGSRFQYF
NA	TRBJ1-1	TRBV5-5	TGTGCCAGCAGCTTGATTACAGGGAAAGCTTTCTTT	CASSLITGKAFF
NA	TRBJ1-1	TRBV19	TGTGCCAGTAGGGGACTAGGGGAAGAAGCTTTCTTT	CASRGLGEEAFF
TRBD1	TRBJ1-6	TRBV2	TGTGCCAGCGGAGGACAGGGATTTAGCTCCTATAATTCACCCCTCCACTTT	CASGGQGFSSYNSPLHF
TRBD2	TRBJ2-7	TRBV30	TGTGCCGGCCAGCGGGACGCCTACGAGCAGTACTTC	CAGQRDAYEQYF
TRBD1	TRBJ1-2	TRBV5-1	TGCGCCAGCAGCCTCCGGGACAGCAATGGCTACACCTTC	CASSLRDSNGYTF
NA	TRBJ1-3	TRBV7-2	TGTGCCAGCAGCCGGACCGGGACACGGGGCGGAAACACCATATATTTT	CASSRTGTRGGNTIYF
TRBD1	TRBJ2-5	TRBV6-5	TGTGCCAGCAGTTACTCGACAGGGGGCGGAGAGACCCAGTACTTC	CASSYSTGGGETQYF
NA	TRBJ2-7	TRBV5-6	TGTGCCAGCAGCGCTGGGAGCTACGAGCAGTACTTC	CASSAGSYEQYF
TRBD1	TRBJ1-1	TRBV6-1	TGTGCCATAACAGGGGCCACTGAAGCTTTCTTT	CAITGATEAFF
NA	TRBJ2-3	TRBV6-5	TGTGCCAGCAGTTACGGGCAGGAGGTAGATACGCAGTATTTT	CASSYGQEVDTQYF
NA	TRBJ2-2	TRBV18	TGTGCCAGCTCACCAGCTGGGGGGAAGTTCGGGGAGCTGTTTTTT	CASSPAGGKFGELFF
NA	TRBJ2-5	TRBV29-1	TGCAGCGTTGTAATTGGGGGAGGAGACCAGTACTTC	CSVVIGGGDQYF
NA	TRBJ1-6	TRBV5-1	TGCGCCAGCAGCTTTCAGGGAAATTCACCCCTCCACTTT	CASSFQGNSPLHF
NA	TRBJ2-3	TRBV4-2	TGTGCCAGCAGCCCACCAGGAACAGATACGCAGTATTTT	CASSPPGTDTQYF
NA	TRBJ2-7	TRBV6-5	TGTGCCAGCACCCTTGTGCGGGCCCACGCCTACGAGCAGTACTTC	CASTLVRAHAYEQYF
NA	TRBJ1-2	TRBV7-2	TGTGCCAGCAGCCCGAATCTGAGTGGCTACACCTTC	CASSPNLSGYTF
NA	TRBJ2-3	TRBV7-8	TGTGCCAGCAGTTATACCACGGGACTGCGCGATACGCAGTATTTT	CASSYTTGLRDTQYF
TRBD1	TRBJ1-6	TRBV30	TGTGCCTGGACTCGACAGGGAGAATCACCCCTACACTTT	CAWTRQGESPLHF
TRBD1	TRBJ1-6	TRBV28	TGTGCCACCCGCGACAGGGGGACTTCACCCCTCCACTTT	CATRDRGTSPLHF
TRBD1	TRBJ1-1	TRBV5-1	TGCGCCAGCAGCCTTGGGACAGATCAGAACACTGAAGCTTTCTTT	CASSLGTDQNTEAFF
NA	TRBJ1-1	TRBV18	TGTGCCAGCTCACCACGGGAGGAAAGAACTGAAGCTTTCTTT	CASSPREERTEAFF
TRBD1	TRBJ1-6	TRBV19	TGTGCCAGTAGCGCCGCGACAGGGGCCCCCAATTCACCCCTCCACTTT	CASSAATGAPNSPLHF